What follows is one T cell receptor (beta chain) and its context. This sample is part of a study of shared clonotypes between healthy human individuals. Original data processing: From ImmunoSEQ came sequences covering only the junction and carrying no quality scores, so filtering differed. Libraries were prepared by immunoSEQ multiplex PCR; TCRdb keeps only in-frame clonotypes and omits some of them. D and trimming were read from the DNA, whereas the V and J calls and clone size are those reported in that table. The sample holds some 2.1 million clones, roughly 94% seen once. The germline V and J ends were trimmed by 2 bases and 6 bases, with 8 bases remaining between them. This CDR3 spans 13 amino acids. Germline loops: CDR1 LGHNA, CDR2 YSLEER.

This sequence joins TRBV4-3 and TRBJ2-1; D uncertain. Input material: naive CD4+ T cells sorted from blood. Subset reported: CD45RA+ positively selected. This clonotype was sampled from a man between 18 and 29 years old in good health. The CDR3, as DNA: TGCGCCAGCAGCCAACAAGTAGGCAATGAGCAGTTCTTC. It specifies CASSQQVGNEQFF.